This record looks at one T cell receptor beta chain sequence and its context. The clone's antigen remains unknown. No qualities accompany the bases; no much larger clone lies one base away. The CDR3 contains 16 residues, cysteine and phenylalanine counted. The sequence is cut down to CDR3 DNA, 48 bases in frame from base 1. V is pruned by 5 bases and J by 6 bases, leaving 4 bases of the junction without a gene match. CDR1 is given as SNHLY and CDR2 as FYNNEI, both from the germline V gene. This record belongs to a study of OX40 agonist ivuxolimab in advanced cancers. With respect to the entire study: Ivuxolimab was an agonistic, fully human IgG2 monoclonal antibody directed against OX40 (CD134), a costimulatory receptor. Three dose-escalation patients achieved partial responses, one with hepatocellular carcinoma and two with cutaneous melanoma. Intravenous ivuxolimab was administered to patients every 2 weeks at six dose levels: 0.01, 0.1, 0.3, 1.5, 3 and 10 mg/kg. Prior anti-PD-1, anti-PD-L1 or anti-CTLA-4 therapy was permitted, and checkpoint inhibitors had been received by around 40% of dose-escalation patients. Of the roughly 50 dose-escalation patients, hepatocellular carcinoma was present in about 20, melanoma in roughly 15, renal cell carcinoma in 9 and head and neck cancer in 9. In the dose-escalation cohort, 82.7% of patients were male, and the mean age was approximately 60 years, with a range of roughly 20 to 80. The monotherapy dose-escalation portion (N of about 49 patients) of the phase I ivuxolimab trial is reported in the paper. The point of sequencing TCRbeta in the periphery was to test whether ivuxolimab changed TCR sequence diversity and drove clonal T-cell expansion. Overall study outcomes, separate from this receptor: In partial responders in the 0.1-3.0 mg/kg groups, normalized peripheral clonal expansion was found to be among the lowest, especially among CD8+ T cells. Low levels of normalized T-cell clonal expansion were also seen in some nonresponding patients. After ivuxolimab, CD8+ T cells had more expanded clones than CD4+ T cells on average. Which antigens the clonally expanded peripheral T cells were specific for was not determined. Clonal expansion of both CD4+ and CD8+ blood T cells was observed from baseline to week 6 at doses 0.1 to 3.0 mg/kg.

The trial excluded patients who had a history of autoimmune disease or who were on systemic immunosuppression. In every dose cohort, peripheral blood was drawn for TCR sequencing at baseline, cycle 4 day 1, and cycle 7 day 1. Samples came from an open-label, multicenter, first-in-human phase I dose-escalation trial of ivuxolimab. Adults with locally advanced or metastatic melanoma, renal cell carcinoma, hepatocellular carcinoma or head and neck squamous cell carcinoma were enrolled in the trial. Before TCR sequencing, CD4+ and CD8+ T cells were separately sorted from peripheral blood. For sequencing of the TCRbeta CDR3 region, genomic DNA was extracted from the sorted cells. TCRbeta CDR3 regions were sequenced using the immunoSEQ Assay. TCRdb holds this immuneACCESS table with in-frame rearrangements only. Some clones are missing; in checked studies, unresolved V genes explain under half, and the rest has no known cause. The sample table contains roughly 20,000 clones; only one count was recorded for 83% of them. The top ten clonotypes cover roughly 13% of the sample.

The chain employs TRBV2 and TRBJ2-1, and TRBD2 aligns with 16 junction nucleotides. This TCR was sampled from an adult with an advanced solid tumor such as melanoma, head and neck, liver or kidney cancer. This specimen consisted of CD4+ or CD8+ T cells sorted from blood, obtained in a trial of the OX40 agonist ivuxolimab. This receptor carries the CDR3 CASSWGLAGGPNEQFF. The nucleotides are TGTGCCAGCAGTTGGGGACTAGCGGGAGGGCCCAATGAGCAGTTCTTC.